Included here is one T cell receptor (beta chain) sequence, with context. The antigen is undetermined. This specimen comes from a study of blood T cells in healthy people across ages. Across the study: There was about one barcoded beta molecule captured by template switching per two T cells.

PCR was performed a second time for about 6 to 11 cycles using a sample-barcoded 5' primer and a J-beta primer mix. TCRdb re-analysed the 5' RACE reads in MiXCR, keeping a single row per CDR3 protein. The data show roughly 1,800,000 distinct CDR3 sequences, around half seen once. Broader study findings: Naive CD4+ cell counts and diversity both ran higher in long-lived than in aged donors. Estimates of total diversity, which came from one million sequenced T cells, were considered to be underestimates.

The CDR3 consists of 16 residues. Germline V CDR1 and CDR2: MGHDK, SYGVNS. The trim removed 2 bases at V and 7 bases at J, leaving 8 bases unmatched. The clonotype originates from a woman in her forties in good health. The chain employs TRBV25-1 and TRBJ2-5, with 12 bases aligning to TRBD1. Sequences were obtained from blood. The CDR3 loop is CASSEIGTGGVGTQYF. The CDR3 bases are TGTGCCAGCAGTGAAATAGGGACAGGGGGCGTTGGGACCCAGTACTTC.